This T cell receptor (beta chain) is drawn from a study of beta chain features in type 1 diabetes (dated by TCRdb to the late 2010s). Notes on the research overall: No differences in mean age, gender distribution, total cell number or subset yield were found between patients and healthy donors. In the study, TCRB repertoires of sorted circulating CD4+ T cell subsets from recently diagnosed type 1 diabetes patients were compared with those of matched healthy donors. Whereas all 30 or so donors provided naive and central memory subsets, regulatory and stem cell-like memory subsets were isolated from just 8 patients and about 8 healthy donors. A total of some 100,000,000 sorted cells were examined across all samples, and a strong correlation was observed between cell number per subset and RNA yield.

Overall results and qualifications from the work: The naive, central memory and regulatory TCRB repertoires appeared to resemble one another more closely among patients than among healthy donors. Patients with type 1 diabetes made fewer insertions and deleted more nucleotides at VDJ recombination sites, implying thymic rearrangement abnormalities. HLA sub-analyses involved small numbers of individuals, so any influence of HLA type on TCRB rearrangement remained unresolved. PCR may preferentially amplify shorter templates, but because patient and control samples were amplified and corrected together, any resulting skew would affect both groups equally. Because cDNA rather than genomic DNA was sequenced, highly expressing activated cells could have been over-represented, although no difference in activation and CD3 levels was found between groups. A moderate but significant shortening of TCRB CDR3 length was observed in type 1 diabetes patients in all four CD4+ subsets.

Each donor gave one peripheral blood draw, averaging approximately 120 mL, which was collected into heparinised tubes. A BD FACSAria II was used to sort naive, central memory, regulatory and stem cell-like memory CD4+ T cells with a panel that included CD45RO, CCR7, CD25, CD127, CD95 and CD27. A purity above 98% was achieved for all sorted populations. Right away, PBMCs were isolated by Lymphoprep density gradient centrifugation and were stained directly, with no culture step. To minimize batch effects, samples were stained and sorted in pairs, one healthy donor with one patient per experiment. With regard to this clone: Its specific antigen is unknown. Base quality data are lacking; no much larger clone is found one base away.

The germline V gene gives CDR1 as SNHLY and CDR2 as FYNNEI. From cysteine to phenylalanine, the CDR3 is 13 amino acids long. The retained sequence is limited to the CDR3, 39 bases, with the frame set at the first base. The germline ends are 9 bases apart after V is trimmed by 9 bases and J by 0 bases. All of the isolated RNA was reverse transcribed with the High Capacity cDNA Reverse Transcription Kit, so expressed TCRB transcripts were sequenced. Deep immunoSEQ sequencing was applied to naive, central memory and regulatory T cell samples, giving an average of roughly 3.5 million total reads per sample. Sorted cells were lysed in RLT buffer, and RNA was extracted using DNase-treated RNeasy Micro or Mini kits according to cell number. To prevent cross-contamination, every cell subset was processed on its own, while patient and healthy donor samples were processed together. The immunoSEQ multiplex PCR was used to amplify TCRB sequences from cDNA, yielding 87-bp fragments that span the CDR3 region. Sequencing of the amplicons was done on the Illumina HiSeq platform. In the source study's methods: PCR bias was corrected computationally using synthetic template baselines, and reads within Hamming distance 2 were collapsed, with unmergeable singletons discarded. By aligning reads against IMGT, V, D and J genes, CDR3 length, and insertions or deletions at six rearrangement sites were assigned. Clonotype counts were normalized to sorted cell number within each subset before computing true diversity and Gini coefficients with the tcR R package. The overlap coefficient, calculated on TCRB nucleotide sequences, was used to measure repertoire sharing. As a proxy for the pre-selection repertoire, out-of-frame TCRB sequences from naive cells were analyzed. In TCRdb, the immuneACCESS table is reduced to in-frame sequences with V and J assigned. These tables do not hold every clone; where another copy was compared, an unresolved V gene accounts for under half, and the others remain unexplained. V and J calls and clone size are as listed in that table; D and trimming were resolved from the DNA. This sample comprises roughly 330,000 clones, roughly 14% of them detected only once. The ten largest clonotypes hold about 0.016% of the sample.

The source is a woman aged 18-29 years with type 1 diabetes. Recombination linked TRBV2 to TRBJ1-5, and perhaps TRBD1 as D gene, on 6 matching bases. What was sequenced was naive CD4+ T cells from blood. The cell subset or site label of this sample denotes: true naive CD4+ T cells. The CDR3 here reads CARRTDSNQPQHF. The bases are TGTGCCAGAAGGACAGATAGCAATCAGCCCCAGCATTTT.